The 18 T cell receptor beta chains in this list originate from one sample, sequenced in a study of T cells in tuberculosis. TCRdb's copy holds only in-frame clones and misses some; the assay was immunoSEQ multiplex PCR. The sample records some 40,000 clones, around 95% being singletons. The sequencing input was PBMCs. The receptors derive from a donor aged 5-35 years with latent tuberculosis or without tuberculosis infection.

The V call is TRBV30, the J call TRBJ1-1; possibly TRBD1 for D (6 bases). CDR1 is GTSNPN and CDR2 is SVGIG in the germline V gene (reference sequence). V lost 1 base to trimming and J lost 3 bases, with 12 bases between them. The CDR3 has 14 amino acids. The chain's CDR3 is CAWSGGGRDTEAFF. DNA of the CDR3: TGTGCCTGGAGTGGAGGGGGAAGGGACACTGAAGCTTTCTTT.

The chain uses TRBV11-2 and TRBJ1-2, with D unresolved. The length of the CDR3 is 12 residues. The germline gives CDR1 SGHAT, CDR2 FQNNGV. Trimming left V 4 bases short and J 7 bases short, with 10 bases between. This CDR3 is CASSSGSFGYTF. CDR3 sequence (DNA): TGTGCCAGCAGCTCAGGATCATTTGGCTACACCTTC.

V gene TRBV7-2 combines with J gene TRBJ1-1, with D unclear. Germline lookup yields CDR1 SGHTA and CDR2 FQGNSA. Deletions cut 1 base from V and 2 bases from J, with 11 bases between. This CDR3 comprises 15 residues. CDR3 in amino acids: CASSLGSGKNTEAFF. DNA for the CDR3: TGTGCCAGCAGCTTAGGATCCGGGAAAAACACTGAAGCTTTCTTT.

The V call is TRBV2, the J call TRBJ1-6, with 9 nucleotides matching TRBD1. Trimming removed 4 bases from V and 10 bases from J; junction bases left unmatched: 8. The CDR3 has 15 residues. Germline V gives CDR1 SNHLY, CDR2 FYNNEI. The CDR3 loop reads CASSVWGDRVSPLHF. As DNA, the CDR3 is TGTGCCAGCAGTGTGTGGGGGGACAGGGTGTCACCCCTCCACTTT. Looking up the rest from reference TRBV2 and TRBJ1-6 gives the full variable domain: EPEVTQTPSHQVTQMGQEVILRCVPISNHLYFYWYRQILGQKVEFLVSFYNNEISEKSEIFDDQFSVERPDGSNFTLKIRSTKLEDSAMYFCASSVWGDRVSPLHFGNGTRLTVT.

The chain carries TRBV9 and TRBJ1-2; D perhaps matches TRBD1 (5 bases). Germline-derived CDR1 and CDR2 are SGDLS and YYNGEE. CDR3 size: 15 residues. The germline V and J ends were trimmed by 0 bases and 6 bases, with 15 bases remaining between them. The CDR3 bases are TGTGCCAGCAGCGTAGATGCGGGGGGAAAAGATGGCTACACCTTC. It yields the protein CASSVDAGGKDGYTF.

This chain links TRBV30 with TRBJ1-1, with a possible D match to TRBD1 (6 bases). Germline V gene lookup returns CDR1 GTSNPN and CDR2 SVGIG (reference sequence). CDR3 size: 12 residues. The V and J ends lost 6 bases and 4 bases respectively, with 12 bases between them. The CDR3 nucleotides read TGTGCCTGCGTCGGGGGGCTCACTGAAGCTTTCTTT. This translates into CACVGGLTEAFF.

This chain joins TRBV5-4 and TRBJ1-1; 9 nucleotides match TRBD1. This CDR3 is built from 15 residues. After removal of 4 bases from V and 0 bases from J, the junction contained 4 bases not matched to a gene. The germline V gene encodes CDR1 SGHNT and CDR2 YYREEE (reference sequence). CDR3 nucleotides: TGTGCCAGCAGCGGAGGGACAGGGATGAACACTGAAGCTTTCTTT. Its translation: CASSGGTGMNTEAFF.

This rearrangement joins TRBV7-9 to TRBJ1-2; D not certain. This CDR3 has 14 amino acids. In germline, CDR1 is SEHNR, CDR2 FQNEAQ (reference sequence). V was trimmed by 5 bases and J by 0 bases, leaving 10 bases between them. CDR3: CASSQKNTNYGYTF. The CDR3 region has the DNA TGTGCCAGCAGCCAAAAAAACACTAACTATGGCTACACCTTC. The variable domain in full, completed from reference TRBV7-9 and TRBJ1-2, reads DTGVSQNPRHKITKRGQNVTFRCDPISEHNRLYWYRQTLGQGPEFLTYFQNEAQLEKSRLLSDRFSAERPKGSFSTLEIQRTEQGDSAMYLCASSQKNTNYGYTFGSGTRLTVV.

The genes are TRBV28 and TRBJ2-7; TRBD1 matches at 8 bases. Germline loops: CDR1 MDHEN, CDR2 SYDVKM. V dropped 2 bases and J dropped 1; count of bases not matched to a gene: 7. The CDR3 contains 16 residues. The CDR3 bases are TGTGCCAGCAGTTTAGGAAGACAGGGGAAATCCTACGAGCAGTACTTC. It is translated as CASSLGRQGKSYEQYF.

This chain links TRBV5-6 with TRBJ1-3; the D is unclear. V lost 1 base to trimming and J lost 4 bases, with 6 bases between them. CDR1 and CDR2 (germline): SGHDT, YYEEEE. The CDR3 is 13 residues long. The CDR3 DNA is TGTGCCAGCAGCTTGTCGGGAGGAAACACCATATATTTT. Protein: CASSLSGGNTIYF.

The chain carries TRBV30 and TRBJ2-7; a weak D match, TRBD1 (5 bases). Trimming shortened V by 3 bases and J by 2 bases, and 14 bases separated the two germline ends. There are 14 residues in the CDR3. Germline V lookup: CDR1 GTSNPN, CDR2 SVGIG (reference sequence). CDR3 sequence (DNA): TGTGCCTGGAGATCGACAGCAGCAACCTACGAGCAGTACTTC. The encoded protein is CAWRSTAATYEQYF.

This chain uses TRBV18 with TRBJ1-1; D is uncertain. Germline V lookup: CDR1 KGHSH, CDR2 LQKENI. Trimming stripped 4 bases from V and 1 base from J, with 7 bases between. This CDR3 is built from 13 residues. Written as DNA, the CDR3 is TGTGCCAGCTCACAAGAGGAGAACACTGAAGCTTTCTTT. Its translation is CASSQEENTEAFF. Full variable domain (remainder filled in from reference TRBV18 and TRBJ1-1): NAGVMQNPRHLVRRRGQEARLRCSPMKGHSHVYWYRQLPEEGLKFMVYLQKENIIDESGMPKERFSAEFPKEGPSILRIQQVVRGDSAAYFCASSQEENTEAFFGQGTRLTVV.

This clone occurred once. CDR3 bases: TGCGCCAGCAGCCAAAAGGCCGGGGGTCACCAAGAGACCCAGTACTTC. Its protein is CASSQKAGGHQETQYF. This chain joins TRBV4-1 and TRBJ2-5, with a weak D call TRBD2 (6 bases). Germline V gene lookup returns CDR1 MGHRA and CDR2 YSYEKL. V was cut by 2 bases and J by 0 bases, with 13 bases left in between. There are 16 residues in the CDR3.

This clone came up once. This chain joins TRBV18 and TRBJ2-3, with D tentatively TRBD1 (6 bases). Germline assignment: CDR1 KGHSH and CDR2 LQKENI. The CDR3 has 16 amino acids. Trimming pared 2 bases from V and 2 bases from J, leaving 14 bases between. CDR3 coding DNA: TGTGCCAGCTCACCAACCGGACAGTTATCCACAGATACGCAGTATTTT. Residues: CASSPTGQLSTDTQYF.

The chain joins TRBV5-1 to TRBJ2-5, with a weak D call TRBD2 (6 bases). Trimming removed 6 bases at V and 5 bases at J, with 14 bases between. Germline CDR1 SGHRS, CDR2 YFSETQ. This CDR3 comprises 13 residues. CDR3 sequence: CASNFGGGETQYF. CDR3 in DNA: TGCGCCAGCAACTTCGGGGGAGGTGAGACCCAGTACTTC.

This sequence joins TRBV5-8 and TRBJ2-5, with 7 bases aligning to TRBD2. The germline V gene has CDR1 SGHTS and CDR2 YDEGEE. The CDR3 has 16 amino acids. The trim removed 1 base at V and 1 base at J, leaving 7 bases unmatched. The DNA for the CDR3 is TGTGCCAGCAGCTTGAGCGGGGCAAGCCTCCAAGAGACCCAGTACTTC. Encoded protein: CASSLSGASLQETQYF.

This chain uses TRBV27 with TRBJ2-7; no reliable D call. CDR1 is MNHEY and CDR2 is SMNVEV in the germline V gene (reference sequence). The V end was cut by 4 bases, the J end by 3 bases, with 7 bases between. The CDR3 contains 12 residues. CDR3 bases: TGTGCCAGCAGTTCCAGTCGCTACGAGCAGTACTTC. Amino acids: CASSSSRYEQYF.

The rearrangement joins TRBV29-1 to TRBJ1-2; a possible D gene is TRBD1 (5 bases). The CDR3 runs 12 residues. The ends were cut back, 6 bases at V and 6 bases at J, with 14 bases in the middle. From germline, CDR1 is SQVTM and CDR2 ANQGSEA. In DNA, the CDR3 is TGCAGCGTCAGATCTGGCAGGGATGGCTACACCTTC. Protein: CSVRSGRDGYTF.